This T cell receptor (beta chain) emerged from a study of blood T cell repertoires in COVID-19. TCRdb's copy holds only in-frame clones and misses some; the assay was immunoSEQ multiplex PCR. There are some 360,000 clones in the sample; about 89% occur only once, and 2.3% lies in the top ten. This CDR3 is built from 14 residues. The V end lost 6 bases, the J end lost 1 base, and 12 bases lay between the germline ends. Germline loops: CDR1 KGHSH, CDR2 LQKENI. Seattle's cohort entered during active infection and was followed longitudinally. The sequence was collected from a woman in her sixties with COVID-19, enrolled during active disease. The V and J genes are TRBV18 and TRBJ1-1, with D perhaps TRBD1 (5 bases). The sample consisted of peripheral blood. CDR3 amino acids: CASSRQTENTEAFF. The CDR3, as DNA: TGTGCCAGCTCTCGACAGACTGAGAACACTGAAGCTTTCTTT.